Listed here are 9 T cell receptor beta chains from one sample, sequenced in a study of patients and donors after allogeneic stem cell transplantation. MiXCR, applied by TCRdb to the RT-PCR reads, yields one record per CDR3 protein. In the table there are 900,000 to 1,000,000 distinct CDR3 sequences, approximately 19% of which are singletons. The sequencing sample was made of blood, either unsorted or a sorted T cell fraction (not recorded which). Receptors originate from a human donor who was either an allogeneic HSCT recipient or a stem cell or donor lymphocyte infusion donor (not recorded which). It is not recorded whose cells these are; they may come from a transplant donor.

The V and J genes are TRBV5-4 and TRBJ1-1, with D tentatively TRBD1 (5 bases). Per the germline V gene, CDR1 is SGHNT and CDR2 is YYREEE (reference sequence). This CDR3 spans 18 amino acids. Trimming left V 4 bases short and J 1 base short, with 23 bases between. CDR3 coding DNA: TGTGCCAGCAGCCCTTACCGGACATTGGGAAACTCGAACACTGAAGCTTTCTTT. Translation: CASSPYRTLGNSNTEAFF.

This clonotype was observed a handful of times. The CDR3 is CSGEGASPYNEQFF. The DNA for the CDR3 is TGCAGTGGTGAAGGGGCGTCCCCCTACAATGAGCAGTTCTTC. The chain carries TRBV20-1 and TRBJ2-1; the D gene is possibly TRBD1 (5 bases). The CDR3 covers 14 residues. Germline V CDR1 and CDR2: DFQATT, SNEGSKA (reference sequence). The V end was cut by 7 bases, the J end by 2 bases, with 15 bases between.

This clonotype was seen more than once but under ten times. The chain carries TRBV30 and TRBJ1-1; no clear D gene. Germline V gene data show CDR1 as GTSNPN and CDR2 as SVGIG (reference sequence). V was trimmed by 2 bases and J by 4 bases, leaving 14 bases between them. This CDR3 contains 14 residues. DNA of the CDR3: TGTGCCTGGAGTCGTTCCGTCAAAGGCACTGAAGCTTTCTTT. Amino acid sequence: CAWSRSVKGTEAFF.

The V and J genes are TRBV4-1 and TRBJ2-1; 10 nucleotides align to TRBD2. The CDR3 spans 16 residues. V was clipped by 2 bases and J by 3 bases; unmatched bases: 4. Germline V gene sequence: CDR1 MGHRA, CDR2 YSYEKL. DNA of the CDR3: TGCGCCAGCAGCCAACCTTCTAGCGGGAGCTACAATGAGCAGTTCTTC. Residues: CASSQPSSGSYNEQFF.

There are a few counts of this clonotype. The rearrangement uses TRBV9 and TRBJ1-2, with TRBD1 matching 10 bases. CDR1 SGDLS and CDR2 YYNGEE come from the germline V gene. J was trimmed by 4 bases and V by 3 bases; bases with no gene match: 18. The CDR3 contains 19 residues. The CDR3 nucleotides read TGTGCCAGCAGCGCACCTTCCGGGACAGGGGATAGCCCTAGCTATGGCTACACCTTC. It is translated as CASSAPSGTGDSPSYGYTF.

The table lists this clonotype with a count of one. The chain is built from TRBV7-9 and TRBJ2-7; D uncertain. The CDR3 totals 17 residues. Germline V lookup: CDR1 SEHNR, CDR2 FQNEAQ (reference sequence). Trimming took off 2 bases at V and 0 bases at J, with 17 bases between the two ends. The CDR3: CASSLLRPSPLSYEQYF. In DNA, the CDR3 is TGTGCCAGCAGCTTACTACGACCATCCCCTCTCTCCTACGAGCAGTACTTC. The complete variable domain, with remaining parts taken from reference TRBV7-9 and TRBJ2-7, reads DTGVSQNPRHKITKRGQNVTFRCDPISEHNRLYWYRQTLGQGPEFLTYFQNEAQLEKSRLLSDRFSAERPKGSFSTLEIQRTEQGDSAMYLCASSLLRPSPLSYEQYFGPGTRLTVT.

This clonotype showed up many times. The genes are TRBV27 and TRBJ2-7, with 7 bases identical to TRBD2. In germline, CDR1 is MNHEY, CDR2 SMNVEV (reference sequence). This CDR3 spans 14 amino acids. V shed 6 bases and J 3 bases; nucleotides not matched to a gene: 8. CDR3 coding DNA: TGTGCCAGCAGGGTTGGACTAGGCAACTACGAGCAGTACTTC. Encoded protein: CASRVGLGNYEQYF.

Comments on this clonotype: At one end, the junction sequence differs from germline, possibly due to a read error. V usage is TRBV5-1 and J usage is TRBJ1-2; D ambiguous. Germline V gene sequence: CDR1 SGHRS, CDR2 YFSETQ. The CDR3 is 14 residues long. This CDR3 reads CASSLGSVSYGYTF. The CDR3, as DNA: TGCGCCAGCAGTTTGGGATCGGTCAGCTATGGCTACACCTTC.

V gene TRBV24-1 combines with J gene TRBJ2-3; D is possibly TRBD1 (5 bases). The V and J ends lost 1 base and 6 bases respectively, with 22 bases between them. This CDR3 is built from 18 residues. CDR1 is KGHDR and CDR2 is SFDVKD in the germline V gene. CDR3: CATSDFSTGAGRMDTQYF. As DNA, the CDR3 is TGTGCCACCAGTGATTTCTCCACTGGAGCAGGGCGCATGGATACGCAGTATTTT.